These T cell receptor beta chains were read from a single sample in a study of T cell responses to AZD1222 COVID-19 vaccine. Profiled with immunoSEQ multiplex PCR; TCRdb holds only in-frame clones, not every one. The table lists 100,000 to 120,000 clones, around nine tenths of them singletons. The sequenced sample was peripheral blood, obtained 28 days after the second AZD1222 dose. Receptors were obtained from an adult who received the AZD1222 COVID-19 vaccine. Both conserved end residues are part of each CDR3. The order of the fields is J gene, CDR3 length, D gene, V gene, clone size, CDR3 protein, CDR3 DNA. The D gene is left open where the match is weak. Clone size is given for some rows only: seen once, a few or many times, or a class if the clone is expanded.

TRBJ2-5 | 16 | - | TRBV7-9 | - | CASSDRLGPMRETQYF | TGTGCCAGCAGCGATAGATTGGGGCCAATGCGGGAGACCCAGTACTTC
TRBJ2-3 | 18 | TRBD2 | TRBV7-9 | - | CASTLPVAGVVITDTQYF | TGTGCCAGCACCCTGCCCGTAGCGGGGGTTGTTATCACAGATACGCAGTATTTT
TRBJ2-3 | 13 | - | TRBV28 | - | CASSSLRSGTQYF | TGTGCCAGCAGTTCCCTCCGCTCGGGTACGCAGTATTTT
TRBJ1-4 | 13 | TRBD1 | TRBV24-1 | - | CATSEAGGEKLFF | TGTGCCACCAGTGAAGCAGGGGGTGAAAAACTGTTTTTT
TRBJ2-2 | 18 | - | TRBV4-1 | - | CASSQDGPQFRNTGELFF | TGCGCCAGCAGCCAAGACGGACCACAGTTTAGGAACACCGGGGAGCTGTTTTTT
TRBJ1-5 | 14 | TRBD1 | TRBV5-6 | - | CASSRTGTNQPQHF | TGTGCCAGCAGCCGGACAGGAACCAATCAGCCCCAGCATTTT
TRBJ2-7 | 17 | - | TRBV4-3 | - | CASSQGPRAAALYEQYF | TGCGCCAGCAGCCAAGGCCCCCGGGCTGCGGCCCTCTACGAGCAGTACTTC
TRBJ1-2 | 15 | - | TRBV18 | - | CASSPQPREIGGYTF | TGTGCCAGCTCACCACAACCGCGAGAGATTGGCGGCTACACCTTC
TRBJ1-2 | 17 | TRBD1 | TRBV9 | - | CASSAGTGVAPTYGYTF | TGTGCCAGCAGCGCAGGGACAGGGGTTGCCCCAACCTATGGCTACACCTTC
TRBJ1-6 | 16 | TRBD1 | TRBV18 | - | CASSPRVATGPSPLHF | TGTGCCAGCTCACCACGGGTTGCGACAGGGCCATCACCCCTCCACTTT
TRBJ1-2 | 12 | - | TRBV7-9 | - | CASSPQGYGYTF | TGTGCCAGCAGCCCACAGGGCTATGGCTACACCTTC
TRBJ1-5 | 15 | - | TRBV28 | - | CASTTGSWGNQPQHF | TGTGCCAGTACTACTGGGAGTTGGGGGAATCAGCCCCAGCATTTT
TRBJ2-1 | 15 | - | TRBV19 | - | CASTPKAGPYNEQFF | TGTGCCAGTACCCCTAAGGCAGGGCCCTACAATGAGCAGTTCTTC
TRBJ1-2 | 14 | - | TRBV7-9 | - | CASRGGRLPYGYTF | TGTGCCAGCAGGGGGGGACGACTACCCTATGGCTACACCTTC
TRBJ1-2 | 13 | - | TRBV6-5 | once | CASSLSTNYGYTF | TGTGCCAGCAGCCTATCAACTAACTATGGCTACACCTTC
TRBJ2-2 | 16 | TRBD1 | TRBV18 | - | CASSPPPGGLTGELFF | TGTGCCAGCTCACCACCGCCAGGGGGCCTCACCGGGGAGCTGTTTTTT